This TCR beta chain was documented in a study of T-cell memory formation after mild COVID-19. Germline CDR1 and CDR2: MNHEY and SVGAGI. With 0 bases removed from V and 6 bases from J, the gap between germline ends came to 12 bases. The length of the CDR3 is 14 residues. TCRdb re-called the 5' RACE reads through MiXCR, storing one row per CDR3 protein. The profile covers roughly 370,000 distinct CDR3 sequences, with about 16% appearing a single time and 20% to 25% taken by the ten largest. The sequence was obtained from a man aged 18 to 30 who had mild COVID-19 (a few samples of this study predate the infection). Cell type and time point are not known. V and J are TRBV6-5 and TRBJ2-7; D remains unclear. Sequencing used PBMCs or a T cell subset sorted from them (not recorded which). The CDR3 nucleotides are TGTGCCAGCAGTTACTCGGCGACCTGGGGCGAGCAGTACTTC. Translated, it gives CASSYSATWGEQYF.